Each of the 29 T cell receptor beta chains below was sequenced from the same sample in a study of Ad26.COV2.S vaccination and SARS-CoV-2 variants. Noted treatment: 15 to 20 received Ad26.COV2.S at low or high dose, single or two shots; about 5 received placebo; per-sample allocation not given. Following the first vaccine or placebo injection, samples were taken on day 63. TCRdb keeps only in-frame clones here, not all; method: immunoSEQ multiplex PCR. The data show over 250,000 clones, with about 87% seen just once and about 3.1% held by the top ten. This specimen was peripheral blood, taken in a trial of Ad26.COV2.S vaccine versus placebo. The receptors originated from a person between 18 and 60 years old who received the Ad26.COV2.S COVID-19 vaccine or a placebo.

This rearrangement joins TRBV11-3 to TRBJ1-3; 7 bases are a match to TRBD1. Germline CDR1 SGHNT, CDR2 YENEEA. The CDR3 spans 15 residues. Unmatched junction bases numbered 3, after V lost 2 bases and J lost 2 bases. The CDR3 bases are TGTGCCAGCAGCTTAAGAGGGGGCGCTGGAAACACCATATATTTT. Translation: CASSLRGGAGNTIYF.

The rearrangement joins TRBV21-1 to TRBJ2-2; the table's D call TRBD2 went unverified against the DNA. TRBV21-1 is classified as a pseudogene. This CDR3 contains 18 residues. CDR3 DNA sequence: TGTGCCAGCAGCAAAAAAGTCCGGGACGGGAGGAACACCGGGGAGCTGTTTTTT. Its protein product is CASSKKVRDGRNTGELFF.

The chain is built from TRBV7-2 and TRBJ2-2; the D is unclear. Germline V CDR1 and CDR2: SGHTA, FQGNSA. The CDR3 covers 16 residues. Trimming removed 1 base at V and 7 bases at J, with 16 bases between. Here the CDR3 reads CASSLEVSSLGGELFF. CDR3 bases: TGTGCCAGCAGCTTAGAAGTATCGAGCCTTGGCGGGGAGCTGTTTTTT.

The rearrangement links TRBV10-2 to TRBJ2-2; TRBD2 matches at 7 bases. The CDR3 covers 14 residues. V shed 5 bases and J 1 base; nucleotides not matched to a gene: 1. Germline V gene lookup returns CDR1 WSHSY and CDR2 SAAADI. The CDR3 bases are TGCGCCAGCAGTTTAGCGGGGAACACCGGGGAGCTGTTTTTT. This codes for CASSLAGNTGELFF.

The genes are TRBV5-1 and TRBJ2-5; 9 positions match TRBD2. V trimming: 0 bases; J trimming: 1 base; junction bases outside the gene matches: 7. CDR1 and CDR2 (germline): SGHRS, YFSETQ. CDR3 length equals 17 residues. The CDR3 coding sequence is TGCGCCAGCAGCTTGGGCAGCGGGGGGTATTCCCAAGAGACCCAGTACTTC. This sequence encodes CASSLGSGGYSQETQYF. Looking up the rest from reference TRBV5-1 and TRBJ2-5 gives the full variable domain: KAGVTQTPRYLIKTRGQQVTLSCSPISGHRSVSWYQQTPGQGLQFLFEYFSETQRNKGNFPGRFSGRQFSNSRSEMNVSTLELGDSALYLCASSLGSGGYSQETQYFGPGTRLLVL.

The chain is built from TRBV7-9 and TRBJ2-3; either TRBD1 or TRBD2 may fit D (5 bases each). V gave up 6 bases and J gave up 4 bases, with 14 bases separating them. Germline CDR1 SEHNR, CDR2 FQNEAQ (reference sequence). The CDR3 covers 14 residues. CDR3 in DNA: TGTGCCAGCAGAACCGGGACCCCCTCAGATACGCAGTATTTT. It specifies CASRTGTPSDTQYF.

This clone came up a few times. The chain is built from TRBV3-1 (or the pseudogene TRBV3-2) and TRBJ1-1, with D unresolved. CDR1 is LGHDT and CDR2 is YNNKEL in the germline V gene (reference sequence). V lost 3 bases and J lost 1, with 6 bases in between. This CDR3 spans 13 amino acids. CDR3 nucleotides: TGTGCCAGCAGCCAGGCAGAGAACACTGAAGCTTTCTTT. This sequence encodes CASSQAENTEAFF.

The chain has TRBV5-6 and TRBJ1-6; D not certain. Per the germline V gene, CDR1 is SGHDT and CDR2 is YYEEEE. V was shortened by 3 bases and J by 6 bases, with 16 bases between the two germline ends. This CDR3 is built from 16 residues. In DNA form, the CDR3 reads TGTGCCAGCAGCTGGTATCCCACATCGAGTAATTCACCCCTCCACTTT. Encoded protein: CASSWYPTSSNSPLHF. Variable domain in full (rest from reference TRBV5-6 and TRBJ1-6): DAGVTQSPTHLIKTRGQQVTLRCSPKSGHDTVSWYQQALGQGPQFIFQYYEEEERQRGNFPDRFSGHQFPNYSSELNVNALLLGDSALYLCASSWYPTSSNSPLHFGNGTRLTVT.

This chain links TRBV4-2 with TRBJ1-6; possible D gene TRBD1, 6 bases. Per the germline V gene, CDR1 is LGHNA and CDR2 is YNFKEQ. The CDR3 consists of 16 residues. The germline V and J ends were trimmed by 1 base and 5 bases, with 12 bases remaining between them. The CDR3 coding sequence is TGTGCCAGCAGCCAAGGGGGGCAGGGCAATAATTCACCCCTCCACTTT. Translation: CASSQGGQGNNSPLHF.

The chain joins TRBV29-1 to TRBJ2-3; 9 nucleotides line up with TRBD1. The germline CDR1 and CDR2 sequences are SQVTM and ANQGSEA. The CDR3 spans 14 residues. The V gene end was trimmed by 5 bases and the J gene end by 2 bases; junction bases not matched to a gene: 5. CDR3 region: CSVRDRDLTDTQYF. CDR3 coding DNA: TGCAGCGTTAGGGACAGGGATCTCACAGATACGCAGTATTTT.

This clone was counted once. V gene TRBV2 combines with J gene TRBJ1-1; 9 positions agree with TRBD1. Trimming at V came to 6 bases and at J to 4 bases, leaving 9 bases not matched to a gene. The CDR3 sequence is 15 residues long. Germline-derived CDR1 and CDR2 are SNHLY and FYNNEI. In DNA, the CDR3 is TGTGCCAGCAGGGGACAGGGCTCTAGGCCCACTGAAGCTTTCTTT. Its translation: CASRGQGSRPTEAFF.

This clone was counted once. V usage is TRBV30 and J usage is TRBJ1-6; tentatively, D is TRBD1 (6 bases). V lost 0 bases to trimming and J lost 7 bases, with 13 bases between them. The CDR3 has 15 residues. In germline, CDR1 is GTSNPN, CDR2 SVGIG (reference sequence). This CDR3 reads CAWSVGGGINSPLHF. The CDR3 DNA is TGTGCCTGGAGTGTAGGAGGGGGGATAAATTCACCCCTCCACTTT.

The chain uses TRBV7-2 and TRBJ1-1; D unclear. The CDR3 runs 13 residues. V was trimmed by 3 bases and J by 7 bases, leaving 12 bases between them. Germline V gene lookup returns CDR1 SGHTA and CDR2 FQGNSA. CDR3 region: CASSFSGPGEAFF. The CDR3 coding sequence is TGTGCCAGCAGCTTCTCTGGGCCGGGTGAAGCTTTCTTT.

The CDR3 DNA reads as TGCGCCAGCAGCTCTGGGACATCCCAAACTAATGAAAAACTGTTTTTT. Amino acids: CASSSGTSQTNEKLFF. The chain is built from TRBV5-1 and TRBJ1-4; D possibly corresponds to TRBD1 (6 bases). The V end was cut by 3 bases, the J end by 1 base, with 13 bases between. CDR3 length: 16 amino acids. Germline CDR1 reads SGHRS; CDR2 reads YFSETQ.

The chain uses TRBV29-1 and TRBJ2-5; D is undetermined. The V gene lost 4 bases and the J gene lost 1 base, with 10 bases spanning the gap. Germline CDR1 is SQVTM and CDR2 is ANQGSEA. The CDR3 runs 13 residues. CDR3 DNA: TGCAGCGTTGCTCCGGGTTTCCAAGAGACCCAGTACTTC. Amino acid sequence: CSVAPGFQETQYF.

The V and J genes are TRBV7-2 and TRBJ2-7; D is undetermined. CDR1 and CDR2 (germline): SGHTA, FQGNSA. CDR3 length: 14 residues. The ends were cut back, 2 bases at V and 2 bases at J, with 10 bases in the middle. CDR3 nucleotides: TGTGCCAGCAGCTTAATCGTCCCCGCCTACGAGCAGTACTTC. It is translated as CASSLIVPAYEQYF. The whole variable domain, filled in from reference TRBV7-2 and TRBJ2-7, reads GAGVSQSPSNKVTEKGKDVELRCDPISGHTALYWYRQSLGQGLEFLIYFQGNSAPDKSGLPSDRFSAERTGGSVSTLTIQRTQQEDSAVYLCASSLIVPAYEQYFGPGTRLTVT.

V usage is TRBV7-8 and J usage is TRBJ1-2, with 7 bases fitting TRBD1. This CDR3 region has 14 residues. V was clipped by 5 bases and J by 6 bases; unmatched bases: 9. Per germline, CDR1 SGHVS and CDR2 FQNEAQ. Here the CDR3 DNA reads TGTGCCAGCAGCCCAACGACAGGGCTGGATGGCTACACCTTC. Protein sequence: CASSPTTGLDGYTF.

The chain has TRBV9 and TRBJ2-3, with 7 bases identical to TRBD1. With 3 bases clipped from V and 4 bases from J, the junction kept 14 bases outside the gene matches. This CDR3 is built from 17 residues. The germline V gene has CDR1 SGDLS and CDR2 YYNGEE. The CDR3 here is CASSANRGRTGSDTQYF. CDR3 in DNA: TGTGCCAGCAGCGCAAACAGGGGCCGGACGGGCTCAGATACGCAGTATTTT.

The chain combines TRBV5-1 with TRBJ2-3; D may be TRBD1 (5 bases). Germline CDR1 and CDR2: SGHRS and YFSETQ. The CDR3 totals 15 residues. The V end lost 4 bases, the J end lost 3 bases, and 15 bases lay between the germline ends. This CDR3 reads CASSRLGQETDTQYF. The CDR3 nucleotides are TGCGCCAGCAGCCGCCTGGGGCAAGAAACAGATACGCAGTATTTT.

The chain recombines TRBV7-6 with TRBJ2-3; 12 bases are shared with TRBD2. V trimming: 2 bases; J trimming: 6 bases; junction bases outside the gene matches: 3. Germline V gene lookup returns CDR1 SGHVS and CDR2 FNYEAQ. The CDR3 spans 15 residues. CDR3 sequence reads: CASSLRLAGADTQYF. In DNA form, the CDR3 reads TGTGCCAGCAGCTTAAGACTAGCGGGAGCCGATACGCAGTATTTT.

The J gene is TRBJ1-4, the V gene TRBV9; D is unresolved. There are 14 residues in the CDR3. V was trimmed by 3 bases and J by 4 bases, leaving 10 bases between them. Germline lookup yields CDR1 SGDLS and CDR2 YYNGEE. The CDR3, as DNA: TGTGCCAGCAGCGGGGTATCCCTTAATGAAAAACTGTTTTTT. As protein: CASSGVSLNEKLFF.

A few counts support this clone. This chain uses TRBV11-3 with TRBJ2-2; maybe TRBD1 (5 bases). V lost 5 bases, J lost 5 bases, and 15 bases lay in between. The germline CDR1 and CDR2 sequences are SGHNT and YENEEA. The CDR3 has 15 residues. CDR3 loop: CASSLATGRTGELFF. The CDR3 DNA reads TGTGCCAGCAGCCTCGCCACAGGAAGGACCGGGGAGCTGTTTTTT.

This chain uses TRBV30 with TRBJ2-2, with unresolved D. The germline gives CDR1 GTSNPN, CDR2 SVGIG (reference sequence). The germline V and J ends were trimmed by 2 bases and 2 bases, with 9 bases remaining between them. The CDR3 runs 14 residues. CDR3 DNA sequence: TGTGCCTGGAGTTTTGGAGCCAACACCGGGGAGCTGTTTTTT. Its translation: CAWSFGANTGELFF.

The CDR3 bases are TGTGCCAGCAATAACCGTAGGAATGAGCAGTTCTTC. It specifies CASNNRRNEQFF. The chain is built from TRBV6-5 and TRBJ2-1; D gene unclear. The germline V and J ends were trimmed by 7 bases and 7 bases, with 11 bases remaining between them. From germline, CDR1 is MNHEY and CDR2 SVGAGI. The CDR3 extends over 12 amino acids.

The rearrangement links TRBV12-5 to TRBJ2-1; tentative D call: TRBD2 (5 bases). V was trimmed by 0 bases and J by 5 bases, leaving 14 bases between them. Per the germline V gene, CDR1 is LGHNT and CDR2 is FRNRAP. CDR3 size: 16 residues. The CDR3 DNA follows: TGTGCTAGTGGTTTGGTAAGCGCGGGTAAGAACAATGAGCAGTTCTTC. Translation gives CASGLVSAGKNNEQFF.

The chain uses TRBV7-2 and TRBJ2-5; TRBD1 agrees at 10 bases. The CDR3 is made up of 15 amino acids. In germline, CDR1 is SGHTA, CDR2 FQGNSA. V was pared by 4 bases and J by 2 bases, with 4 bases of the junction left unmatched. The CDR3: CASSSPDRGQETQYF. The CDR3 region has the DNA TGTGCCAGCAGCTCGCCGGACAGGGGGCAAGAGACCCAGTACTTC. Full variable domain (rest looked up from reference TRBV7-2 and TRBJ2-5): GAGVSQSPSNKVTEKGKDVELRCDPISGHTALYWYRQSLGQGLEFLIYFQGNSAPDKSGLPSDRFSAERTGGSVSTLTIQRTQQEDSAVYLCASSSPDRGQETQYFGPGTRLLVL.

The chain carries TRBV5-1 and TRBJ2-5; TRBD1 agrees at 10 bases. This CDR3 comprises 14 residues. J was trimmed by 4 bases and V by 7 bases; bases with no gene match: 7. The germline V gene encodes CDR1 SGHRS and CDR2 YFSETQ. The CDR3 nucleotides are TGCGCCAGCGCACCGCGGGACAGGGGAGAGACCCAGTACTTC. This codes for CASAPRDRGETQYF.

The CDR3 sequence is CASREIGERNTEAFF. The CDR3, as DNA: TGTGCCAGCAGAGAAATAGGGGAGAGAAACACTGAAGCTTTCTTT. The chain uses TRBV3-1 (or the pseudogene TRBV3-2) and TRBJ1-1, with D perhaps matching TRBD1 (5 bases). Germline loops: CDR1 LGHDT, CDR2 YNNKEL (reference sequence). The V end lost 6 bases, the J end lost 2 bases, and 16 bases lay between the germline ends. The CDR3 covers 15 residues.

The chain is built from TRBV18 and TRBJ1-1; D is perhaps TRBD1 (5 bases). The CDR3 has 14 residues. V lost 3 bases and J 3 bases, leaving 11 bases between the germline ends. The germline CDR1 and CDR2 sequences are KGHSH and LQKENI. The CDR3 DNA reads TGTGCCAGCTCACCTGGGTTGGGGGACACTGAAGCTTTCTTT. Amino acids: CASSPGLGDTEAFF.